The clone carrying this TCR beta chain was counted at least ten times. Its target is unknown. V gave up 7 bases and J gave up 7 bases, with 11 bases separating them. From germline, CDR1 is MDHEN and CDR2 SYDVKM. The CDR3 totals 11 residues. No cell fractionation was done, so the repertoire covers all unsorted peripheral blood T cells. The data stem from a study of HIV-infected patients and healthy controls. Findings and limits, study-wide: The seeming recovery of the Gini index after therapy in HIV-infected patients vanished in size-matched data.

About 450 ng RNA was reverse transcribed with alpha and beta constant-region primers. Each of the alpha and beta chains got its own library through chain-specific third strand synthesis with indices. TCRdb re-derived calls from the 5' RACE reads in MiXCR, one entry per CDR3 protein. This table holds about 18,000 distinct CDR3 sequences, about 9.4% found once. Sequenced input: blood. The clonotype comes from an adult in good health. The V and J genes are TRBV28 and TRBJ2-7, with D possibly being TRBD1 or TRBD2 (5 bases each). The CDR3 region has the DNA TGTGCCAGCAACTCGTGGGGGGAGCAGTACTTC. Translating it yields CASNSWGEQYF.